A single TCR beta chain is shown here with its context. The antigen remains unidentified. Here immunoSEQ multiplex PCR was the method, and the copy in TCRdb shows in-frame clones only, minus some. Of roughly 34,000 clones listed, almost 85% are singletons. The sample comes from a study of vaccination effects on CD4 cells after COVID-19. Overall study results and limits: Nearly all vaccine-induced clones in healthy recipients recognized only SARS-CoV-2.

Antigen-specific CD4+ T cells were expanded (with viral peptide pools) by the ViraFEST assay ahead of sequencing. Investigators separated out CD4+ T cells once around 9 days of culture had passed. Participants were given two doses of BNT162b2 or mRNA-1273 vaccine. Having tested negative for nucleocapsid antibodies, the vaccine recipients showed no prior SARS-CoV-2 infection. For each well, some 1.9 million PBMC were cultured with about 10 IU/ml IL-2 and around 9.6 ug/ml peptides. The CDR3 loop spans 18 amino acids. V was pared by 3 bases and J by 1 base, with 5 bases of the junction left unmatched. CDR1 is SGDLS and CDR2 is YYNGEE in the germline V gene.

The TCR originated in a human donor who received a COVID-19 vaccine. Some clones in this sample may be carry-over from other donors' samples. Sample: CD4+ T cells from PBMCs cultured with HCoV-NL63 spike peptides, taken after COVID-19 vaccination. The V gene is TRBV9, the J gene TRBJ2-1; 15 bases match TRBD2. The CDR3 region is CASSGGTSGGLSYNEQFF. The CDR3 coding sequence is TGTGCCAGCAGCGGGGGGACTAGCGGGGGGTTATCCTACAATGAGCAGTTCTTC.